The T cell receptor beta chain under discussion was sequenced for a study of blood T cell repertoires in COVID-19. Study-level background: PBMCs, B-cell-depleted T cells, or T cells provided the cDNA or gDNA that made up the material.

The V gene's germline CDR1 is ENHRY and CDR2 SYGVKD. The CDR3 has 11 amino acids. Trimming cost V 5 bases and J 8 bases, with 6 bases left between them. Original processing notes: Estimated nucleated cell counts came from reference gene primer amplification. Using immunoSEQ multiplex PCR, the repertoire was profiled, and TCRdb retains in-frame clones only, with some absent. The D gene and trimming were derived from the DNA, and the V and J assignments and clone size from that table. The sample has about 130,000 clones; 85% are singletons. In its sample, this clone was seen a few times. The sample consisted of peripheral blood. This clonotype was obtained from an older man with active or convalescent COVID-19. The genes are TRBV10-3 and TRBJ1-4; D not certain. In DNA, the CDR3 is TGTGCCATCAGTAACTCAGAAAAACTGTTTTTT. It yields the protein CAISNSEKLFF.